This TCR beta chain was identified during a study of regulatory T cells in long-lasting Graves disease (dated by TCRdb to the early 2020s). With respect to the entire study: Newly diagnosed Graves' disease patients had taken antithyroid drugs for less than 3 months. The study was conducted in China and was registered as a clinical trial. TCR sequencing covered around 13 persistent and around 20 newly diagnosed Graves' disease patients, some 35 samples in total. Patients with persistent Graves' disease were compared with patients with newly diagnosed Graves' disease using TCR sequencing and RNA sequencing of peripheral blood. Points the paper makes about the study in general: TRBV28, TRBJ1-2 and TRBJ2-5 were preferentially used in persistent disease, while TRBV20-1 and TRBJ2-1 were favored in newly diagnosed disease. Patients with persistent disease shared more public clonotypes (about 3,000) than newly diagnosed patients did (966). The authors noted that the small sample size was a limitation that may lower accuracy. Persistent Graves' disease patients showed lower TCR Shannon entropy and fewer highly expanded clones than newly diagnosed patients, suggesting clonal expansion. Sequencing and analysis were restricted to the TCR beta chain. The study examined only peripheral blood because the primary lesion, thyroid tissue, could not be accessed.

Per the publication, the time point label means: newly diagnosed GD, antithyroid drugs for less than 3 months. For both TCR sequencing and RNA sequencing, RNA was extracted from PBMCs in TRIzol. The diagnosis of Graves' disease was made according to American Thyroid Association guidelines. Patients were recruited from an endocrinology department in Xi'an, China. Each patient gave around 9.2 milliliters of peripheral blood, collected in an EDTA anticoagulant tube. Ficoll Paque Plus density gradient separation was used to isolate PBMCs, and no additional T cell sorting was done. RNA quality was checked with an Agilent 2100 Bioanalyzer and agarose gel, and concentration with a NanoDrop 2000. Library creation used multiplex PCR. Sequencer: Illumina HiSeq 4000. TCR beta libraries were built with iRepertoire HTBI primers and Arm-PCR amplification of CDR3 regions. Before sequencing, the PCR products went through gel purification. In the source study's methods: Gene usage analysis of CDR3 amino acid clonotypes used the roughly 62 TRBV and around 14 TRBJ segments found across samples. Filtered high-quality paired reads were merged into contigs using COPE and FqMerger. BLAST was used to align contigs to IMGT TRBV, TRBD and TRBJ reference genes, and CDR3 was defined according to IMGT. Clonotypes above 0.1% frequency were classified as highly expanded clones. Shannon entropy was used to measure repertoire diversity, and the Gini coefficient was used to measure V-J evenness. A clonotype was considered public if more than one individual shared it. TCRdb ran its own pipeline on the public reads, namely fastp trimming at Q25 and MiXCR clone calling, and kept in-frame beta chains. CDR3 protein duplicates are merged, each entry listing the most common genes and DNA. TCRdb's processing, not the study's, gives the V and J calls here. A total of about 420,000 distinct CDR3 sequences appear in this sample, about a sixth of them only once. The ten largest clonotypes hold around 23% of the sample.

This clonotype was detected a few times. Its specific antigen is unknown. No much larger clone is present one base from it, and per-base qualities are unavailable. V gives up 4 bases and J gives up 8 bases, and the segment between their germline ends measures 11 bases. Reading the germline V gene (reference sequence) gives CDR1 PRHDT and CDR2 FYEKMQ. The CDR3, cysteine through phenylalanine, is 12 amino acids long. Just the 36-base CDR3 DNA is kept, in frame starting at base 1. This sample also appeared in a second study, on T cells in Graves' hyperthyroidism and ophthalmopathy. The second paper states: A patient counted as having stable Graves' hyperthyroidism if no progression to ophthalmopathy occurred over 18 months of follow-up. The hyperthyroidism patients were between 18 and 65 years old and newly diagnosed, with a disease duration of less than 2 months. The study excluded patients with uncontrolled infections, other autoimmune diseases, pregnancy or lactation. Diagnoses relied on clinical symptoms, serum thyroxine and TRAb, thyroid ultrasound and orbital computed tomography. The TCR CDR3 was subjected to a first round of RT-PCR using the HTBI primer set and the Qiagen OneStep RT-PCR kit. Blood samples also contained most of the expanded thyroid clonotypes (frequency above 0.001), which suggests that blood repertoires may reflect thyroid immune responses. A model built on a 13 V-J signature distinguished ophthalmopathy from stable hyperthyroidism, reaching around 90% sensitivity and 81% to 83% specificity in cross-validation and 80%/75% in testing. In validation, the model predicted progression to ophthalmopathy with 55% to 71% sensitivity and 72% to 75% specificity, a median of 6.5 months before onset. TCR V-J signatures able to tell the groups apart were searched for in a discovery cohort of 100 or so patients, of whom more than 40 had Graves' ophthalmopathy and roughly 57 had stable Graves' hyperthyroidism. Prospective prediction of ophthalmopathy was tested in an independent validation cohort of under 20 hyperthyroidism patients and 17 patients who later progressed to ophthalmopathy. The roughly 99 discovery patients were divided at random into training and test sets in a 7:3 ratio. In roughly six Graves' hyperthyroidism patients, the study also compared T-cell repertoires from thyroid tissue with T-cell repertoires from blood. After sampling, hyperthyroidism patients received methimazole starting at 30 mg daily, and ophthalmopathy patients received high-dose intravenous methylprednisolone. A second multiplex PCR round built the libraries, followed by size selection and purification. Sequencing of the libraries was done on an Illumina HiSeq2000 using paired-end 100 bp reads. SOAPnuke was used to process the raw data, with reads discarded if the reads contained adapters or uncalled bases, had a mean Phred below 15, or lacked an exact constant-primer or identifier match. High-quality paired reads were merged using COPE v1.2.5, and each unique nucleotide sequence was defined as a clonotype. Clonotypes were aligned to IMGT TRBV, TRBD and TRBJ reference segments using MiTCR v1.1. The analysis included only V-J combinations with a frequency above 0.0001, which together covered more than 99% of the repertoires. The TCS score was defined as the ratio of F50 (clonal expansion) to E x V (chaos), calculated using BLOSUM62-based TCRdist between CDR3 peptides within each V-J. Welch's t-statistics and random forest reduced roughly 530 V-J features to roughly 13, which were used in a naive Bayes classifier (R e1071). Sample size was not statistically predetermined, and investigators were not blinded to group allocation. The paper reports TCR Vbeta CDR3 sequencing of 135 peripheral blood samples: approximately 41 ophthalmopathy, some 80 hyperthyroidism and around 17 progressor patients.

The clonotype was recovered from a woman aged 18-29 years with Graves disease. Donor details come from another sample of the same person, matched by shared clones. Recombination joined TRBV13 with TRBJ1-1; a confident D gene designation cannot be given. The sequencing here drew on peripheral blood mononuclear cells (PBMCs), taken at new diagnosis, from a patient treated with antithyroid drugs. This receptor carries the CDR3 CASSYNVWEAFF. The DNA reads TGTGCCAGCAGCTATAACGTGTGGGAAGCTTTCTTT.